This T cell receptor beta chain appears in the sequencing data of a study of vaccination and CD4 T cells after COVID-19. Study at large: Investigators took post-vaccine samples a median about 65 days after dose two, within a range of 14 to 241. Overlapping spike peptides of SARS-CoV-2, HCoV-NL63, HCoV-OC43 and HCoV-229E were used, and cells were stimulated with them.

Sequencing of the DNA from cultured CD4+ T cells was carried out with the Oncomine TCR Beta short-read assay. After culture, CD4+ T cells served as the source for genomic DNA extraction. TCRdb used MiXCR to reprocess the PCR reads, holding one entry per CDR3 protein. The sample yields more than 11,000 distinct CDR3 sequences, 29% seen once. Germline CDR1 reads SGHDT; CDR2 reads YYEEEE. The CDR3 is 14 amino acids. The V and J ends lost 0 bases and 4 bases respectively, with 10 bases between them. With regard to this clonotype: The antigen is not known.

Treatment: approximately 11-day PBMC culture with coronavirus spike peptide pools or control peptides (ViraFEST assay). After being plated at over 1.5 million per well, PBMCs were cultured with approximately 9.8 IU/ml IL-2 and about 10 ug/ml peptide pools. The rearrangement joins TRBV5-6 to TRBJ1-2; no reliable D call. The specimen comprised CD4+ T cells from blood, cultured in vitro, sampled before SARS-CoV-2 vaccination. This clonotype originated in a human donor who received a COVID-19 vaccine. The CDR3 region has the DNA TGTGCCAGCAGCTTGGAGAGGCTCAGCTATGGCTACACCTTC. As protein: CASSLERLSYGYTF.